One sample yielded the 31 T cell receptor beta chains listed below, sequenced in a study of beta chain features in type 1 diabetes. Broader study findings: In every one of the four CD4+ subsets, TCRB CDR3s were moderately but significantly shorter in Type 1 diabetes patients.

Expressed TCRB transcripts got sequenced, as all isolated RNA was reverse transcribed. Libraries were prepared by immunoSEQ multiplex PCR; TCRdb keeps only in-frame clonotypes and omits some of them. The table records approximately 250,000 clones, roughly a tenth of them present only once. These receptors' antigens are unknown. Sequencing input: naive CD4+ T cells from blood. These receptors all stem from a young man with type 1 diabetes.

This clone was seen only a few times. This chain joins TRBV7-2 and TRBJ2-1, with D perhaps matching TRBD2 (7 bases). Germline V gene data show CDR1 as SGHTA and CDR2 as FQGNSA. The V end was cut by 1 base, the J end by 7 bases, with 14 bases between. The CDR3 totals 15 residues. CDR3 region: CASSLVGGADNEQFF. CDR3 nucleotides: TGTGCCAGCAGCTTAGTGGGGGGGGCCGATAATGAGCAGTTCTTC.

This clone came up a few times. This chain connects TRBV5-1 to TRBJ2-1, with a weak D call TRBD2 (5 bases). Germline V CDR1 and CDR2: SGHRS, YFSETQ. The ends were cut back, 1 base at V and 7 bases at J, with 6 bases in the middle. The CDR3 consists of 12 residues. The CDR3 DNA reads as TGCGCCAGCAGCTTGTCGGGGAATGAGCAGTTCTTC. As protein: CASSLSGNEQFF.

This clone has more than one count but fewer than ten. The same CDR3 also results from other DNA sequences found in this sample. The rearrangement joins TRBV5-4 to TRBJ2-5, with a possible D match to TRBD2 (5 bases). Trimming removed 0 bases at V and 5 bases at J, with 8 bases between. The CDR3 extends over 13 amino acids. The germline CDR1 and CDR2 sequences are SGHNT and YYREEE (reference sequence). The CDR3: CASSLAREETQYF. CDR3 bases: TGTGCCAGCAGCTTGGCGAGGGAGGAGACCCAGTACTTC.

This clone has just a few counts. The chain joins TRBV29-1 to TRBJ2-5, with a possible D match to TRBD2 (5 bases). The CDR3 is 12 residues long. V was cut by 5 bases and J by 5 bases, with 12 bases left in between. Germline V gives CDR1 SQVTM, CDR2 ANQGSEA. The CDR3 here is CSVSGVGETQYF. CDR3 in DNA: TGCAGCGTTTCCGGGGTAGGGGAGACCCAGTACTTC.

The chain couples TRBV21-1 to TRBJ1-4; the table's D gene call, TRBD1, was not cross checked with the DNA. TRBV21-1 corresponds to a pseudogene. The length of the CDR3 is 14 residues. Here the CDR3 reads CAISPDRRDEKLFF. CDR3 nucleotide sequence: TGTGCCATATCCCCGGACAGGCGGGATGAAAAACTGTTTTTT.

This clone was seen a few times. V and J are TRBV29-1 and TRBJ2-5; TRBD2 might be the D (5 bases). Germline V gene sequence: CDR1 SQVTM, CDR2 ANQGSEA. V lost 4 bases, J lost 9 bases, and 18 bases lay in between. The CDR3 contains 13 residues. CDR3 DNA sequence: TGCAGCGTTGGGATCGGGGTCGACGGGGCCCAGTACTTC. Translating gives CSVGIGVDGAQYF.

This chain uses TRBV18 with TRBJ2-1; D call uncertain. CDR1 and CDR2 from the germline V gene are KGHSH and LQKENI. Deletions cut 3 bases from V and 15 bases from J, with 15 bases between. CDR3 length: 12 residues. Here the CDR3 DNA reads TGTGCCAGCTCACCGTCGGCCAGCCCGGGGTTCTTC. Amino acid sequence: CASSPSASPGFF.

V and J are TRBV4-2 and TRBJ1-1; perhaps TRBD1 as D (6 bases). The CDR3 length is 16 residues. CDR1 and CDR2 (germline): LGHNA, YNFKEQ. Trimming stripped 2 bases from V and 2 bases from J, with 15 bases between. The CDR3 spells CASSQLNGQPNTEAFF. For the CDR3, the DNA is TGTGCCAGCAGCCAACTCAACGGACAGCCTAACACTGAAGCTTTCTTT.

This clone has more than one count but fewer than ten. The chain has TRBV7-2 and TRBJ2-3; a weak D match, TRBD1 (6 bases). With 0 bases removed from V and 3 bases from J, the gap between germline ends came to 13 bases. The germline V gene encodes CDR1 SGHTA and CDR2 FQGNSA. CDR3 length: 16 residues. The CDR3 DNA follows: TGTGCCAGCAGCTTAGCGGGGGTTAGGGGGACAGATACGCAGTATTTT. Amino acid sequence: CASSLAGVRGTDTQYF.

This CDR3 is CSVPSEITYNEQFF. The CDR3 DNA sequence: TGCAGCGTTCCCTCCGAGATCACCTACAATGAGCAGTTCTTC. The chain has TRBV29-1 and TRBJ2-1; D gene ambiguous. The CDR3 sequence is 14 residues long. The germline V gene has CDR1 SQVTM and CDR2 ANQGSEA. Trimming took off 5 bases at V and 2 bases at J, with 13 bases between the two ends.

This clone appeared a few times. CDR3 coding DNA: TGTGCCAGCTCATCGAGGGCGCAAGAGACCCAGTACTTC. Translating gives CASSSRAQETQYF. The genes are TRBV18 and TRBJ2-5; the D gene is possibly TRBD2 (5 bases). From germline, CDR1 is KGHSH and CDR2 LQKENI. Trimming removed 5 bases at V and 2 bases at J, with 9 bases between. The CDR3 runs to 13 residues.

This chain's CDR3 is CASSFQGDQPQHF. DNA for the CDR3: TGTGCCAGCAGTTTTCAGGGGGATCAGCCCCAGCATTTT. The V call is TRBV6-1, the J call TRBJ1-5; TRBD1 agrees at 7 bases. Trimming at V came to 5 bases and at J to 5 bases, leaving 3 bases not matched to a gene. The CDR3 has 13 amino acids. CDR1 MNHNS and CDR2 SASEGT come from the germline V gene.

The V gene is TRBV7-9, the J gene TRBJ1-1; D gene uncertain. The germline gives CDR1 SEHNR, CDR2 FQNEAQ (reference sequence). V lost 5 bases to trimming and J lost 6 bases, with 10 bases between them. The CDR3 covers 12 residues. The CDR3 DNA follows: TGTGCCAGCAGCCACGAGAATGCTGAAGCTTTCTTT. Residues: CASSHENAEAFF. The whole variable domain, filled in from reference TRBV7-9 and TRBJ1-1, reads DTGVSQNPRHKITKRGQNVTFRCDPISEHNRLYWYRQTLGQGPEFLTYFQNEAQLEKSRLLSDRFSAERPKGSFSTLEIQRTEQGDSAMYLCASSHENAEAFFGQGTRLTVV.

The V gene is TRBV11-2, the J gene TRBJ2-5; 11 bases agree with TRBD1. The V segment lost 1 base and the J segment 5 bases; nucleotides outside the gene matches: 3. This CDR3 is 15 amino acids long. CDR1 and CDR2 from the germline V gene are SGHAT and FQNNGV. Written as DNA, the CDR3 is TGTGCCAGCAGCTTAGGCGGGACAGGGGGGGAGACCCAGTACTTC. The encoded protein is CASSLGGTGGETQYF.

This clone turned up a few times. This chain connects TRBV21-1 to TRBJ1-5; TRBD1 is the table's D call, not checked against the DNA. TRBV21-1 is described as a pseudogene. The CDR3 consists of 16 residues. In nucleotides, the CDR3 is TGTGCCAGCAGCAGCCAGGAGTTGACAGGGGATCAGCCCCAGCATTTT. It codes for CASSSQELTGDQPQHF.

The chain links TRBV9 to TRBJ1-1; 9 bases line up with TRBD1. CDR3 size: 15 residues. J gave up 4 bases and V 4 bases, and 8 bases lay outside the gene matches. Germline V gene sequence: CDR1 SGDLS, CDR2 YYNGEE. The CDR3 DNA reads as TGTGCCAGCAGCCCTCAGGGACAGGGTGGCACTGAAGCTTTCTTT. Protein product: CASSPQGQGGTEAFF.

The rearrangement joins TRBV7-9 to TRBJ2-1; 7 positions match TRBD1. The CDR3 covers 15 residues. The ends lost 2 bases at V and 3 bases at J; junction bases unmatched: 4. In germline, CDR1 is SEHNR, CDR2 FQNEAQ (reference sequence). The CDR3 DNA reads TGTGCCAGCAGCTTAATAGGGGGCAGCTACAATGAGCAGTTCTTC. Translating gives CASSLIGGSYNEQFF.

The CDR3 sequence is CASSLGQKNTEAFF. CDR3 DNA: TGTGCCAGCAGCTTGGGGCAGAAGAACACTGAAGCTTTCTTT. This chain joins TRBV5-4 and TRBJ1-1; the D is unclear. V was trimmed by 0 bases and J by 1 base, leaving 7 bases between them. Looked up from germline, CDR1 is SGHNT and CDR2 is YYREEE (reference sequence). The CDR3 sequence is 14 residues long.

The V and J genes are TRBV7-3 and TRBJ2-3; 8 nucleotides match TRBD1. With 5 bases clipped from V and 6 bases from J, the junction kept 10 bases outside the gene matches. From germline, CDR1 is SGHTA and CDR2 FQGTGA. This CDR3 has 15 residues. The CDR3 loop reads CASSARQGATDTQYF. CDR3 DNA: TGTGCCAGCAGCGCCAGGCAGGGGGCAACGGATACGCAGTATTTT.

This clone turned up a few times. J is TRBJ2-1 and V is TRBV5-4; 7 bases agree with TRBD2. This CDR3 contains 15 residues. V was pared by 1 base and J by 6 bases, with 7 bases of the junction left unmatched. Germline V gives CDR1 SGHNT, CDR2 YYREEE (reference sequence). The chain's CDR3 is CASSLYAGVANEQFF. The CDR3 nucleotides are TGTGCCAGCAGCTTGTATGCGGGGGTGGCCAATGAGCAGTTCTTC.

This clone has only a few counts. This chain joins TRBV5-1 and TRBJ2-1; D possibly corresponds to TRBD1 (5 bases). Germline V gives CDR1 SGHRS, CDR2 YFSETQ. The CDR3 is 13 residues long. The germline V and J ends were trimmed by 1 base and 7 bases, with 9 bases remaining between them. The CDR3 protein is CASSLRDRNEQFF. DNA of the CDR3: TGCGCCAGCAGCTTGCGCGACAGAAATGAGCAGTTCTTC.

This clone was counted between two and nine times. Its ends do not fully match the called genes, so a read error is possible. The J gene is TRBJ2-3, the V gene TRBV2; 8 nucleotides align to TRBD1. Germline V gives CDR1 SNHLY, CDR2 FYNNEI. The CDR3 contains 12 residues. Here the CDR3 DNA reads TGTGCCAGCAGGTCCGAGACAGGGGTGAGGGATTTT. Its protein is CASRSETGVRDF.

This sequence joins TRBV2 and TRBJ2-2; D is possibly TRBD2 (6 bases). The germline V and J ends were trimmed by 5 bases and 2 bases, with 9 bases remaining between them. Germline lookup yields CDR1 SNHLY and CDR2 FYNNEI. The CDR3 has 14 amino acids. CDR3 nucleotide sequence: TGTGCCAGCAGTCGGGACTTTAACACCGGGGAGCTGTTTTTT. Amino acids: CASSRDFNTGELFF.

This clone was observed a few times. The CDR3 nucleotides read TGCAGCGTTGAAGATATCGGTCCGGCGGTCACGTTATTCTTT. Amino acid sequence: CSVEDIGPAVTLFF. The rearrangement joins TRBV29-1 to TRBJ1-1; no clear D. V was clipped by 0 bases and J by 14 bases, with 22 bases between them. Germline CDR1 is SQVTM and CDR2 is ANQGSEA. This CDR3 contains 14 residues.

The V and J genes are TRBV19 and TRBJ1-2; D is uncertain. V was cut by 6 bases and J by 2 bases, with 13 bases left in between. CDR1 and CDR2 (germline): LNHDA, SQIVND (reference sequence). The CDR3 has 14 residues. CDR3 bases: TGTGCCAGTAGCTATACTCGGAGAAACTATGGCTACACCTTC. This encodes CASSYTRRNYGYTF.

This clone came up a few times. The chain is built from TRBV28 and TRBJ1-1; D perhaps matches TRBD1 (5 bases). Looked up from germline, CDR1 is MDHEN and CDR2 is SYDVKM. The CDR3 runs 11 residues. Trimming removed 5 bases from V and 12 bases from J, with 13 bases in between. CDR3 nucleotide sequence: TGTGCCAGCAGTGGGGCCTATCGGTCTTTCTTT. Encoded protein: CASSGAYRSFF.

V and J are TRBV28 and TRBJ1-1, with a possible D match to TRBD1 (6 bases). The CDR3 covers 15 residues. CDR1 is MDHEN and CDR2 is SYDVKM in the germline V gene. V was pared by 5 bases and J by 6 bases, with 19 bases between. The CDR3 reads CASSGSQGLRAEAFF. The CDR3 bases are TGTGCCAGCAGTGGTTCACAGGGCCTTCGGGCTGAAGCTTTCTTT.

The J gene is TRBJ2-3, the V gene TRBV29-1; D might be TRBD2 (6 bases). Germline assignment: CDR1 SQVTM and CDR2 ANQGSEA. CDR3 length: 13 residues. V lost 6 bases and J lost 4, with 14 bases in between. The CDR3 here is CSVLTRGPDTQYF. The CDR3 nucleotides are TGCAGCGTACTGACTAGGGGCCCAGATACGCAGTATTTT.

The chain couples TRBV5-1 to TRBJ1-1; D is unresolved. Germline CDR1 and CDR2: SGHRS and YFSETQ. The CDR3 sequence is 14 residues long. V was cut by 4 bases and J by 4 bases, with 14 bases left in between. This CDR3 is CASSMTLEGTEAFF. The CDR3, as DNA: TGCGCCAGCAGCATGACCCTTGAGGGCACTGAAGCTTTCTTT.

The J gene is TRBJ2-1, the V gene TRBV13, with D tentatively TRBD2 (6 bases). V was shortened by 5 bases and J by 3 bases, with 14 bases between the two germline ends. Germline V CDR1 and CDR2: PRHDT, FYEKMQ (reference sequence). This CDR3 contains 15 residues. In DNA form, the CDR3 reads TGTGCCAGCAGCGGATCGCCGGGGGTCTACAATGAGCAGTTCTTC. Encoded protein: CASSGSPGVYNEQFF.

This chain uses TRBV2 with TRBJ2-1, with TRBD1 identical over 9 bases. Germline CDR1 and CDR2: SNHLY and FYNNEI. J gave up 7 bases and V 6 bases, and 13 bases lay outside the gene matches. This CDR3 contains 16 residues. CDR3 coding DNA: TGTGCCAGCAGGGGCCCCACAGGGGGCAAGGGGAATGAGCAGTTCTTC. Translation: CASRGPTGGKGNEQFF.